The 4 T cell receptor beta chains given below trace back to one sample, sequenced in a study of T cells in Graves' hyperthyroidism and ophthalmopathy. RNA transcripts served as the template for amplifying TCR beta CDR3 regions. The primer set for the first-round RT-PCR of the TCR CDR3 was HTBI. TCRdb fed the multiplex PCR reads into MiXCR, producing one record per CDR3 protein. The sample has 150,000 to 200,000 distinct CDR3 sequences; about 18% are singletons. Input material: blood. These receptors were collected from a woman aged 45-65 years with Graves' hyperthyroidism.

As to this clonotype: Given the absence of the conserved phenylalanine or tryptophan at the CDR3 end, a read error is likely. DNA for the CDR3: TGTGCCAGCAGCCTCAACATGGTGGAGTCAGGCAATCAGCCCCAGCATCTT. It encodes CASSLNMVESGNQPQHL. V gene TRBV6-1 combines with J gene TRBJ1-5; D is ambiguous. Trimming took off 6 bases at V and 2 bases at J, with 20 bases between the two ends. Per the germline V gene, CDR1 is MNHNS and CDR2 is SASEGT. The CDR3 consists of 17 residues.

The chain employs TRBV5-6 and TRBJ1-1, with D possibly matching TRBD1 (6 bases). The germline CDR1 and CDR2 sequences are SGHDT and YYEEEE. The CDR3 extends over 13 amino acids. V gave up 4 bases and J gave up 8 bases, with 15 bases separating them. The CDR3 bases are TGTGCCAGCAGCCACAGGGTCTCGAGAGAAGCTTTCTTT. As protein: CASSHRVSREAFF.

Ten or more counts support this clonotype. The V gene is TRBV7-8, the J gene TRBJ2-5, with D possibly TRBD2 on 5 matching bases. The V end lost 4 bases, the J end lost 5 bases, and 20 bases lay between the germline ends. The CDR3 is 16 residues long. Germline V gives CDR1 SGHVS, CDR2 FQNEAQ. CDR3 bases: TGTGCCAGCAGCTCAGCCCGGATCCCCAGAGGGGAGACCCAGTACTTC. Protein product: CASSSARIPRGETQYF.

This clonotype was recorded at least ten times. This chain links TRBV27 with TRBJ1-5; tentatively, D is TRBD1 (6 bases). V was trimmed by 3 bases and J by 5 bases, leaving 11 bases between them. This CDR3 contains 14 residues. Germline lookup yields CDR1 MNHEY and CDR2 SMNVEV (reference sequence). CDR3 coding DNA: TGTGCCAGCAGTTTGGGAGGGGGGTATCAGCCCCAGCATTTT. Residues: CASSLGGGYQPQHF.